These 32 T cell receptor beta chains originate from one sample sequenced in a study of regulatory T cells in long-lasting Graves disease. According to the study, TCR beta libraries were built with iRepertoire HTBI primers and CDR3-region Arm-PCR. One entry per CDR3 protein, called by TCRdb with MiXCR from the multiplex PCR reads. The data contain about 370,000 distinct CDR3 sequences, roughly a sixth of them singletons. Specified time point: newly diagnosed GD, antithyroid drugs for less than 3 months. RNA from PBMCs was the source of the TCR library. The sample in question was peripheral blood mononuclear cells (PBMCs), obtained at new diagnosis, from a patient treated with antithyroid drugs. These receptor sequences come from a female donor with Graves disease.

The chain recombines TRBV20-1 with TRBJ1-6, with a possible D match to TRBD1 (5 bases). The CDR3 sequence is 14 residues long. From germline, CDR1 is DFQATT and CDR2 SNEGSKA (reference sequence). V lost 3 bases, J lost 7 bases, and 13 bases lay in between. CDR3 in amino acids: CSARRDFENSPLHF. The CDR3 DNA is TGCAGTGCTAGGAGGGACTTCGAGAATTCACCCCTCCACTTT.

This clonotype was detected ten times or more. The DNA for the CDR3 is TGTGCCAGCAGTTACTCGAATACAGTTTATGGCTACACCTTC. This gives the protein CASSYSNTVYGYTF. The rearrangement joins TRBV6-2 or TRBV6-3 to TRBJ1-2; D uncertain. Germline loops: CDR1 MNHEY, CDR2 SVGEGT. With 0 bases removed from V and 5 bases from J, the gap between germline ends came to 10 bases. The CDR3 extends over 14 amino acids.

The chain links TRBV5-8 to TRBJ1-5, with D maybe TRBD1 (5 bases). V was trimmed by 4 bases and J by 0 bases, leaving 11 bases between them. The CDR3 runs 15 residues. Germline CDR1 reads SGHTS; CDR2 reads YDEGEE. The CDR3 region is CASSRGLNSNQPQHF. The DNA for the CDR3 is TGTGCCAGCAGCAGGGGTCTGAATAGCAATCAGCCCCAGCATTTT.

This clonotype was found many times. The chain joins TRBV9 to TRBJ2-3, with D unclear. There are 12 residues in the CDR3. Germline V gene sequence: CDR1 SGDLS, CDR2 YYNGEE. Deletions cut 4 bases from V and 4 bases from J, with 7 bases between. CDR3 amino acids: CASSSGSDTQYF. The CDR3 region has the DNA TGTGCCAGCAGCTCAGGATCAGATACGCAGTATTTT.

Details on this clonotype: A far larger clone is only one base removed, so a read error is likely. This chain joins TRBV7-2 and TRBJ1-3; D is unresolved. V was trimmed by 3 bases and J by 2 bases, leaving 11 bases between them. This CDR3 comprises 15 residues. CDR1 is SGHTA and CDR2 is FQGNSA in the germline V gene. CDR3 sequence reads: CASSFGSSPGNTIYF. The CDR3 DNA reads as TGTGCCAGCAGCTTCGGGTCCTCCCCTGGAAACACCATATATTTT. Based on the CDR3 plus reference TRBV7-2 and TRBJ1-3, the full variable domain is GAGVSQSPSNKVTEKGKDVELRCDPISGHTALYWYRQSLGQGLEFLIYFQGNSAPDKSGLPSDRFSAERTGGSVSTLTIQRTQQEDSAVYLCASSFGSSPGNTIYFGEGSWLTVV.

This clonotype was seen many times. The J gene is TRBJ1-4, the V gene TRBV9, with a possible D match to TRBD1 (6 bases). Trimming stripped 3 bases from V and 6 bases from J, with 15 bases between. The length of the CDR3 is 15 residues. CDR1 SGDLS and CDR2 YYNGEE come from the germline V gene. In DNA, the CDR3 is TGTGCCAGCAGCGGACAGGAAATATTGGATGAAAAACTGTTTTTT. As protein: CASSGQEILDEKLFF.

Regarding this clonotype: A much larger clonotype is one base distant, so this may be a read error. V gene TRBV3-2 combines with J gene TRBJ1-4. TRBV3-2 is a recognized pseudogene. The CDR3 is 15 amino acids. In DNA, the CDR3 is TGTGCCAGCAGCTGTTCAGAGAAGTGTAATGAAAAACTGTTTTTT. This sequence encodes CASSCSEKCNEKLFF.

This clonotype showed up many times. The chain links TRBV13 to TRBJ2-7, with TRBD1 as a possible D gene (5 bases). CDR3 length: 15 residues. The germline CDR1 and CDR2 sequences are PRHDT and FYEKMQ (reference sequence). With 5 bases removed from V and 1 base from J, the gap between germline ends came to 15 bases. CDR3 amino acids: CASSPWGHRSYEQYF. In DNA, the CDR3 is TGTGCCAGCAGCCCATGGGGCCATAGGTCCTACGAGCAGTACTTC.

The chain employs TRBV19 and TRBJ1-2, with unresolved D. Germline CDR1 is LNHDA and CDR2 is SQIVND (reference sequence). Deletions cut 3 bases from V and 4 bases from J, with 9 bases between. The CDR3 runs to 13 residues. This CDR3 reads CASSIGGLYGYTF. Written as DNA, the CDR3 is TGTGCCAGTAGTATCGGCGGACTCTATGGCTACACCTTC.

This clonotype was recorded at least ten times. The gene calls are TRBV24-1 and TRBJ2-2; D call uncertain. The germline V gene has CDR1 KGHDR and CDR2 SFDVKD. Deletions cut 4 bases from V and 2 bases from J, with 1 base between. The CDR3 covers 12 residues. Written as DNA, the CDR3 is TGTGCCACCAGTGACAACACCGGGGAGCTGTTTTTT. Its protein product is CATSDNTGELFF.

This clonotype was counted ten times or more. This chain joins TRBV13 and TRBJ2-7, with D unresolved. V gave up 3 bases and J gave up 9 bases, with 9 bases separating them. The CDR3 runs 11 residues. CDR1 is PRHDT, CDR2 FYEKMQ, per germline (reference sequence). CDR3 sequence reads: CASSLQTMQYF. The CDR3 region has the DNA TGTGCCAGCAGCTTGCAGACGATGCAGTACTTC.

This rearrangement joins TRBV6-4 to TRBJ2-7; TRBD1 aligns across 9 bases. The CDR3 contains 15 residues. From germline, CDR1 is MRHNA and CDR2 SNTAGT. The ends lost 5 bases at V and 10 bases at J; junction bases unmatched: 15. The CDR3 protein is CASSLGGQGGVLQYF. In nucleotides, the CDR3 is TGTGCCAGCAGTTTAGGGGGACAGGGTGGGGTTTTACAGTACTTC.

Concerning this clonotype itself: A much larger clone lies one base from this, so it may be a read error. The chain is built from TRBV20-1 and TRBJ2-1; 9 bases match TRBD1. With V trimmed by 0 bases and J by 10 bases, 13 bases remained unmatched. Germline CDR1 is DFQATT and CDR2 is SNEGSKA (reference sequence). The CDR3 consists of 16 residues. CDR3 sequence (DNA): TGCAGTGCTAGAGATCACCGGGACAGGGTTGTGGACGAGCAGTTCTTC. Amino acid sequence: CSARDHRDRVVDEQFF.

The sample holds many counts of this clonotype. This rearrangement joins TRBV28 to TRBJ1-2; D possibly corresponds to TRBD1 (5 bases). Germline lookup yields CDR1 MDHEN and CDR2 SYDVKM. The CDR3 consists of 15 residues. Trimming shortened V by 4 bases and J by 0 bases, and 12 bases separated the two germline ends. The DNA of the CDR3 is TGTGCCAGCAGTTGGACACAAAATACTAACTATGGCTACACCTTC. Protein sequence: CASSWTQNTNYGYTF.

There are a few counts of this clonotype. The rearrangement links TRBV12-5 to TRBJ1-1, with D tentatively TRBD1 (5 bases). Germline V CDR1 and CDR2: LGHNT, FRNRAP. Trimming cost V 7 bases and J 4 bases, with 13 bases left between them. This CDR3 spans 13 amino acids. Here the CDR3 reads CASACTQGTEAFF. In nucleotides, the CDR3 is TGTGCTAGTGCCTGTACTCAGGGCACTGAAGCTTTCTTT.

This clonotype has a count of ten or more. The chain uses TRBV20-1 and TRBJ2-2; D is unclear. The CDR3 contains 13 residues. Germline V gene sequence: CDR1 DFQATT, CDR2 SNEGSKA (reference sequence). The CDR3 protein is CSVRAQNTGELFF. The CDR3 coding sequence is TGCAGCGTCCGAGCGCAGAACACCGGGGAGCTGTTTTTT.

This clonotype was observed at least ten times. The chain links TRBV20-1 to TRBJ2-7, with a tentative D call TRBD2 (5 bases). The germline CDR1 and CDR2 sequences are DFQATT and SNEGSKA (reference sequence). The V gene lost 0 bases and the J gene lost 2 bases, with 11 bases spanning the gap. The CDR3 has 14 amino acids. CDR3: CSARDWASTYEQYF. The CDR3 nucleotides read TGCAGTGCTAGAGATTGGGCTAGCACCTACGAGCAGTACTTC.

J is TRBJ2-2 and V is TRBV2; TRBD1 might be the D (6 bases). The germline gives CDR1 SNHLY, CDR2 FYNNEI. V dropped 7 bases and J dropped 5 bases, with 14 bases sitting between them. This CDR3 has 14 amino acids. CDR3 DNA: TGTGCCAGCACCCCAGGGGATCGAACCGGGGAGCTGTTTTTT. Translated: CASTPGDRTGELFF.

Points on this clonotype: This may come from a read error, since a much larger clone is one base off. The chain links TRBV12-3 or TRBV12-4 to TRBJ2-7, with 10 bases lining up with TRBD2. The V and J ends lost 4 bases and 7 bases, in that order; junction bases with no gene match: 13. There are 16 residues in the CDR3. Written as DNA, the CDR3 is TGTGCCAGCAGTTACCCCAAAGCTAGCGGGAGCAATGAGCAGTACTTC. Amino acid sequence: CASSYPKASGSNEQYF.

Many counts were recorded for this clonotype. V usage is TRBV5-1 and J usage is TRBJ2-1, with D perhaps TRBD1 (5 bases). The CDR3 is 12 residues long. V gave up 3 bases and J gave up 10 bases, with 11 bases separating them. Germline V gene lookup returns CDR1 SGHRS and CDR2 YFSETQ. CDR3 DNA sequence: TGCGCCAGCAGCTCCACAGGACCCGAGCAGTTCTTC. Residues: CASSSTGPEQFF.

This clonotype has just a few counts. A much larger clonotype is one base distant, so this may be a read error. The CDR3 carries no conserved terminal phenylalanine or tryptophan, so it likely arises from a read error. The gene calls are TRBV6-1 and TRBJ2-5; possibly TRBD2 for D (6 bases). The CDR3 contains 17 residues. The V end lost 5 bases, the J end lost 3 bases, and 22 bases lay between the germline ends. The germline CDR1 and CDR2 sequences are MNHNS and SASEGT. CDR3 loop: CASSQERGRRQKETQYL. CDR3 DNA sequence: TGTGCCAGCAGTCAGGAACGGGGGAGGCGGCAGAAAGAGACCCAGTACCTC.

Many counts were recorded for this clonotype. The V call is TRBV2, the J call TRBJ1-2; tentatively, D is TRBD1 (5 bases). This CDR3 has 12 residues. CDR1 is SNHLY, CDR2 FYNNEI, per germline. V lost 10 bases and J lost 3, with 12 bases in between. In DNA form, the CDR3 reads TGTGCCACCGAGGACATCTACTATGGCTACACCTTC. This gives the protein CATEDIYYGYTF.

The chain links TRBV10-3 to TRBJ2-1; no clear D gene. The CDR3 has 13 residues. The V gene lost 2 bases and the J gene lost 5 bases, with 7 bases spanning the gap. The V gene's germline CDR1 is ENHRY and CDR2 SYGVKD. CDR3 DNA sequence: TGTGCCATCAGTGAGCTTTGGGACAATGAGCAGTTCTTC. Protein: CAISELWDNEQFF.

This clonotype was recorded many times. The V and J genes are TRBV6-2 or TRBV6-3 and TRBJ1-1; perhaps TRBD1 as D (6 bases). Trimming removed 4 bases from V and 0 bases from J, with 12 bases in between. Germline CDR1 MNHEY, CDR2 SVGEGT. The CDR3 runs to 15 residues. CDR3 in DNA: TGTGCCAGCAGTTGGGGCCGGACAGTGAACACTGAAGCTTTCTTT. Encoded protein: CASSWGRTVNTEAFF.

There are many counts of this clonotype. The CDR3 protein is CASSLRQLQETQYF. CDR3 DNA: TGTGCCAGCAGCTTAAGACAGCTCCAAGAGACCCAGTACTTC. V is TRBV7-2 and J is TRBJ2-5; D perhaps matches TRBD1 (5 bases). Germline V gives CDR1 SGHTA, CDR2 FQGNSA. V was cut by 2 bases and J by 1 base, with 8 bases left in between. The CDR3 is made up of 14 amino acids.

V usage is TRBV10-3 and J usage is TRBJ1-2, with 7 bases fitting TRBD1. CDR1 is ENHRY and CDR2 is SYGVKD in the germline V gene. The CDR3 spans 12 residues. V was clipped by 2 bases and J by 6 bases; unmatched bases: 0. This chain's CDR3 is CAISETGDGYTF. DNA of the CDR3: TGTGCCATCAGTGAGACAGGGGATGGCTACACCTTC.

This sequence joins TRBV6-1 and TRBJ1-6, with D maybe TRBD1 (5 bases). The CDR3 is 13 amino acids. Germline V gene lookup returns CDR1 MNHNS and CDR2 SASEGT. Trimming removed 2 bases at V and 10 bases at J, with 9 bases between. This CDR3 is CASSERGESPLHF. For the CDR3, the DNA is TGTGCCAGCAGTGAACGGGGGGAGTCACCCCTCCACTTT.

This clonotype was seen only a few times. The V call is TRBV5-1, the J call TRBJ1-1; unclear D gene. The germline V and J ends were trimmed by 4 bases and 4 bases, with 17 bases remaining between them. Germline V gene data show CDR1 as SGHRS and CDR2 as YFSETQ. The CDR3 loop spans 15 amino acids. The CDR3 reads CASSPRGVESTEAFF. For the CDR3, the DNA is TGCGCCAGCAGCCCCCGCGGGGTTGAGAGCACTGAAGCTTTCTTT.

As regards this clonotype: At one boundary the junction diverges from the germline segment, which might be a read error. V usage is TRBV10-2 and J usage is TRBJ2-5; 7 bases map to TRBD2. The CDR3 consists of 15 residues. Germline assignment: CDR1 WSHSY and CDR2 SAAADI. The CDR3 loop is CASSQGSGTQETQYF. The CDR3 DNA sequence: TGTGCCAGCAGCCAAGGGAGCGGGACCCAAGAGACCCAGTACTTC.

This clonotype was seen ten or more times. This chain connects TRBV6-1 to TRBJ1-4; the D is unclear. Germline V lookup: CDR1 MNHNS, CDR2 SASEGT. The CDR3 totals 15 residues. The ends were cut back, 1 base at V and 4 bases at J, with 10 bases in the middle. The chain's CDR3 is CASSEGLGLNEKLFF. The CDR3, as DNA: TGTGCCAGCAGTGAAGGGCTAGGCCTTAATGAAAAACTGTTTTTT.

This clonotype has just a few counts. The rearrangement joins TRBV7-2 to TRBJ1-6, with 7 bases that match TRBD1. The germline CDR1 and CDR2 sequences are SGHTA and FQGNSA. The CDR3 contains 15 residues. J was trimmed by 7 bases and V by 5 bases; bases with no gene match: 8. The CDR3 region is CASSKEGQRNSPLHF. The CDR3 region has the DNA TGTGCCAGCAGCAAAGAGGGACAGAGAAATTCACCCCTCCACTTT.

This clonotype appeared a single time. A much larger clone is a single base away; this may be a read error. The J gene is TRBJ2-3, the V gene TRBV4-2, with TRBD1 as a possible D gene (5 bases). The J call may be faulty, since TRBJ1-5 better matches the DNA end. Germline V gives CDR1 LGHNA, CDR2 YNFKEQ. This CDR3 has 17 amino acids. DNA of the CDR3: TGTGCCAGCAGCCGCATGGACGGGCCTAGCGGGGGAGATACGCAGCATTTT. It is translated as CASSRMDGPSGGDTQHF.